This T cell receptor (beta chain) was documented in a study of T cell changes during pregnancy in multiple sclerosis. Trimming removed 5 bases from V and 4 bases from J, with 9 bases in between. The V gene's germline CDR1 is LNHDA and CDR2 SQIVND (reference sequence). This CDR3 spans 13 amino acids. The method was immunoSEQ multiplex PCR; TCRdb's version includes in-frame clones alone and lacks a portion of them. The sample contains more than 90,000 clones, 85% to 95% of which appear only once. This receptor was obtained from a female donor with multiple sclerosis, enrolled in a pregnancy study. The chain carries TRBV19 and TRBJ2-1, with D possibly matching TRBD1 (5 bases). Sequenced material: peripheral blood, taken after pregnancy. Here the CDR3 reads CASSPRQYNEQFF. The DNA for the CDR3 is TGTGCCAGTAGTCCAAGACAGTACAATGAGCAGTTCTTC.